This TCR beta chain was sequenced during a study of a mutant IDH1 vaccine in newly diagnosed glioma. Background on the study: Averaging around 40 years of age, treated patients were about 62% male and approximately 40% female.

Study findings and constraints: Pseudoprogression appears to have had no connection to changes in top peripheral T cell clonotypes.

Concerning this clone: Its antigen is not known.

Unmatched junction bases numbered 7, after V lost 7 bases and J lost 7 bases. CDR3 length: 15 amino acids. Germline values: CDR1 WNHNN, CDR2 SYGVQD (reference sequence). Time point of the sample: week 47, end of study. Every vaccine dose comprised 300 ug of mutant IDH1 20-mer peptide plus topical imiquimod. Sequencing was performed with immunoSEQ multiplex PCR; in TCRdb, only in-frame clones are kept and a portion is missing. Of tens of thousands of clones in the sample, about 61% were seen once. The TCR sequence derives from a man aged 35-49 years with glioma. Some clones in this sample may be carry-over from other donors' samples. J is TRBJ2-1 and V is TRBV10-1; 13 bases are shared with TRBD2. Material: peripheral blood mononuclear cells (PBMCs), obtained from a glioma patient whose treatment included an IDH1 peptide vaccine. The CDR3 reads CASNAGTSGDNEQFF. In nucleotides, the CDR3 is TGCGCCAGCAACGCCGGGACTAGCGGGGATAATGAGCAGTTCTTC.